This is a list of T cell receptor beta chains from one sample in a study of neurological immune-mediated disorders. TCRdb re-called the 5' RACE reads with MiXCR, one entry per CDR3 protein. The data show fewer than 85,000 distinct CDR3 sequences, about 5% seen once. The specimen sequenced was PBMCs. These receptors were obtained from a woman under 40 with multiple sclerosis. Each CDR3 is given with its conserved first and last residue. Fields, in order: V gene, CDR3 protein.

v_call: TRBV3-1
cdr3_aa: CASSQAYGTSGNNEQFF

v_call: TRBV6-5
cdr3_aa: CASSYSPSGANVLTF

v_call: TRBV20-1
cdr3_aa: CSASHGVTYEQYF

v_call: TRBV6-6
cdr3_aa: CASSGRGALIANYGYTF

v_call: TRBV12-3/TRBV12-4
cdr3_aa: CASSHEGSRNQPQHF

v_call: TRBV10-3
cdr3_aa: CAITPDRGSHGYTF

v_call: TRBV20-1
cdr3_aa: CSASGLAGETQYF

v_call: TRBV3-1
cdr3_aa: CASSQGNELHTGELFF

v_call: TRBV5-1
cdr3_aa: CASSLGITDTQYF

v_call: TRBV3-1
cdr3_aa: CASSPRLAGDYEQYF

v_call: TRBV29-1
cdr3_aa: CSVEDGDTTGELFF

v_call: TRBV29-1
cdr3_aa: CSVDRITEAFF

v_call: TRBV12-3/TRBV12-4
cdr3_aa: CASRSGGGTSGYTGELFF

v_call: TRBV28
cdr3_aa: CASSISLGGEHEQFF

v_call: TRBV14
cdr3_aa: CASSGVDSYGYTF

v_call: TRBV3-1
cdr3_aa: CASSQAQGQPQHF

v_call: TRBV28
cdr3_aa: CASSPSGDPAKNIQYF

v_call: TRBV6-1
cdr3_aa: CASRLTSGAYNEQFF

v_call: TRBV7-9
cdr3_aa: CASSLEMSNQPQHF

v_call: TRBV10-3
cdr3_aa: CASRGGGAWEQYF

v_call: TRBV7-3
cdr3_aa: CASSSTRTSGELFF

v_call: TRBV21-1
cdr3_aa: CASSYILLLGQGDFYEQYF

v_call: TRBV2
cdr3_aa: CASSEGTGNGYTF

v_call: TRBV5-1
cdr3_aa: CASSLTPGLLNTGELFF

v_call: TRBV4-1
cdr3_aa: CASSPQGIAYEQYF

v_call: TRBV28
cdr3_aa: CASSPGASPSYNEQFF

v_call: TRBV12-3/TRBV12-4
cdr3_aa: CASSFSLRGYGYTF

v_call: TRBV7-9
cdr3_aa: CASSLVTPGQGTEAFF

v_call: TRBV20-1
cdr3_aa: CSDRDKGIYEQYF

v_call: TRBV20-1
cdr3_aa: CSARAGTSGKNEQFF

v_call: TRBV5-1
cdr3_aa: CASSLSSSAPQETQYF

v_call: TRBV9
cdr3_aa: CASSVASRTGNYGYTF

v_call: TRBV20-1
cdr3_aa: CSSQGRGLDTEAFF

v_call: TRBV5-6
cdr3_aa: CASSLSGLYEQYF

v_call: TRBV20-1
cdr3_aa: CSARRAGTEAFF

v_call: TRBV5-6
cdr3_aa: CASSDGTYSYNEQFF

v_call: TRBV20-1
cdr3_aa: CSASTIQPDTQYF

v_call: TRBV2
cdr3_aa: CASSETGHNEQFF

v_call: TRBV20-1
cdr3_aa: CSARDLYQETQYF